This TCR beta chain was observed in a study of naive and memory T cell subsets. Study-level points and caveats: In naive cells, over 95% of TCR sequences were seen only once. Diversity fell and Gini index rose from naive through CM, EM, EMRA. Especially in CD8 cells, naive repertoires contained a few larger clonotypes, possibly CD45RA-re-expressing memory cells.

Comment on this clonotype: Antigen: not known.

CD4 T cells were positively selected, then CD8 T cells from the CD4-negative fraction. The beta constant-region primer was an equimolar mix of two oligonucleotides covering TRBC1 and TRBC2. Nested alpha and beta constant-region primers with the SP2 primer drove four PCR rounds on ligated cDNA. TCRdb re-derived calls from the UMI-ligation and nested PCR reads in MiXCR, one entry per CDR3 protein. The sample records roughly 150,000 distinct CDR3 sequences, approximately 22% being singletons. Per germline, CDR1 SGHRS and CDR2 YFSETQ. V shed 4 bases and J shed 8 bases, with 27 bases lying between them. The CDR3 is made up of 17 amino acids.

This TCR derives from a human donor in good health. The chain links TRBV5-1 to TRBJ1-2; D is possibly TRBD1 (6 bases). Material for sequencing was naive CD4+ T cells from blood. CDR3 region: CASSPGQIGGAFSGYTF. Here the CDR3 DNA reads TGCGCCAGCAGCCCAGGACAGATTGGCGGGGCGTTTAGCGGCTACACCTTC. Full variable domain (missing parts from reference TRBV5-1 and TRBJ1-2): KAGVTQTPRYLIKTRGQQVTLSCSPISGHRSVSWYQQTPGQGLQFLFEYFSETQRNKGNFPGRFSGRQFSNSRSEMNVSTLELGDSALYLCASSPGQIGGAFSGYTFGSGTRLTVV.